Listed below are T cell receptor beta chains from one sample, sequenced in a study of blood T cell repertoires in COVID-19. Profiled with immunoSEQ multiplex PCR; TCRdb holds only in-frame clones, not every one. In the table there are 75,000 to 100,000 clones, roughly 80% of which are singletons. Sequenced material: peripheral blood. The origin of the receptors is a woman of 80 years or more with acute or convalescent COVID-19. CDR3s include the opening cysteine and the closing phenylalanine or tryptophan. The order of the fields is clone size, D gene, J gene, V gene, CDR3 DNA, CDR3 protein. The D gene is left open where the match is weak. Some rows have no size entry. The others give once, few or many, or a class for an expanded clone.

clone size: NA
D gene: NA
J gene: TRBJ2-3
V gene: TRBV7-3
CDR3 DNA: TGTGCCAGCAGCCGGACCGAAGGGGGCACAGATACGCAGTATTTT
CDR3 protein: CASSRTEGGTDTQYF

clone size: NA
D gene: NA
J gene: TRBJ2-1
V gene: TRBV5-1
CDR3 DNA: TGCGCCAGCAGCTTTGAATCGAGACAGGCTTACAATGAGCAGTTCTTC
CDR3 protein: CASSFESRQAYNEQFF

clone size: NA
D gene: TRBD1
J gene: TRBJ2-3
V gene: TRBV6-8
CDR3 DNA: TGTGCCAGCAGTTATCCGGGACAGGGAGAGACAGATACGCAGTATTTT
CDR3 protein: CASSYPGQGETDTQYF

clone size: NA
D gene: NA
J gene: TRBJ2-7
V gene: TRBV30
CDR3 DNA: TGTGCCTGCACTAGGAAGGGAACGGACGAGCAGTACTTC
CDR3 protein: CACTRKGTDEQYF

clone size: NA
D gene: NA
J gene: TRBJ1-5
V gene: TRBV28
CDR3 DNA: TGTGCCAGCAGTTTATCGATGGGGGGGGACAATCGGCCCCAGCATTTT
CDR3 protein: CASSLSMGGDNRPQHF

clone size: few
D gene: TRBD2
J gene: TRBJ2-5
V gene: TRBV7-9
CDR3 DNA: TGTGCCAGCAGCCCCCGTGGACTAGCGGGGGGCCAAGAGACCCAGTACTTC
CDR3 protein: CASSPRGLAGGQETQYF

clone size: NA
D gene: NA
J gene: TRBJ1-2
V gene: TRBV2
CDR3 DNA: TGTGCCAGCAGGTCGGAGTATGGCTACACCTTC
CDR3 protein: CASRSEYGYTF

clone size: NA
D gene: NA
J gene: TRBJ1-6
V gene: TRBV28
CDR3 DNA: TGTGCCAGCAGATCCGGAGCAGCTAATAATTCACCCCTCCACTTT
CDR3 protein: CASRSGAANNSPLHF

clone size: NA
D gene: NA
J gene: TRBJ1-1
V gene: TRBV15
CDR3 DNA: TGTGCCACCAGCAGATCTGCGGGCGAAGCTTTCTTT
CDR3 protein: CATSRSAGEAFF

clone size: few
D gene: TRBD1
J gene: TRBJ2-2
V gene: TRBV4-3
CDR3 DNA: TGCGCCAGCAGCTCCGAAATACAGGGGGCCGCGAACACCGGGGAGCTGTTTTTT
CDR3 protein: CASSSEIQGAANTGELFF

clone size: NA
D gene: NA
J gene: TRBJ2-1
V gene: TRBV24-1
CDR3 DNA: TGTGCCACCAAGGGGGGGGTGGGGTACAATGAGCAGTTCTTC
CDR3 protein: CATKGGVGYNEQFF

clone size: NA
D gene: NA
J gene: TRBJ1-5
V gene: TRBV7-2
CDR3 DNA: TGTGCCAGCAGCTTCGACAGTTACAATCAGCCCCAGCATTTT
CDR3 protein: CASSFDSYNQPQHF

clone size: NA
D gene: TRBD1
J gene: TRBJ1-5
V gene: TRBV4-1
CDR3 DNA: TGCGCCAGCAGCCATGCCGGGACAGGGCCAGGTTATAGCAATCAGCCCCAGCATTTT
CDR3 protein: CASSHAGTGPGYSNQPQHF

clone size: NA
D gene: NA
J gene: TRBJ1-2
V gene: TRBV11-2
CDR3 DNA: TGTGCCAGCAGCTCCCAAGAGGGGGTACAGGGCTACACCTTC
CDR3 protein: CASSSQEGVQGYTF

clone size: NA
D gene: TRBD1
J gene: TRBJ1-2
V gene: TRBV3-1/TRBV3-2
CDR3 DNA: TGTGCCAGCAGCCAAGAGATGGGAACAGGGGACTATGGCTACACCTTC
CDR3 protein: CASSQEMGTGDYGYTF

clone size: once
D gene: NA
J gene: TRBJ1-1
V gene: TRBV2
CDR3 DNA: TGTGCCAGCGGGCGGGGCGGATCGATGAACACTGAAGCTTTCTTT
CDR3 protein: CASGRGGSMNTEAFF

clone size: NA
D gene: NA
J gene: TRBJ1-2
V gene: TRBV19
CDR3 DNA: TGTGCCAGTAGTCATGACAGAACTTATGGCTACACCTTC
CDR3 protein: CASSHDRTYGYTF

clone size: NA
D gene: NA
J gene: TRBJ1-2
V gene: TRBV9
CDR3 DNA: TGTGCCAGCAGCGTATCCCCACAGGGAAGATATGGCTACACCTTC
CDR3 protein: CASSVSPQGRYGYTF

clone size: NA
D gene: NA
J gene: TRBJ2-7
V gene: TRBV27
CDR3 DNA: TGTGCCAGCGGTTATGGGACTCGTCACTACGAGCAGTACTTC
CDR3 protein: CASGYGTRHYEQYF

clone size: NA
D gene: TRBD2
J gene: TRBJ2-1
V gene: TRBV28
CDR3 DNA: TGTGCCACCCTAACATCGACCGGGAGGAACTCCTACAATGAGCAGTTCTTC
CDR3 protein: CATLTSTGRNSYNEQFF

clone size: NA
D gene: TRBD1
J gene: TRBJ1-1
V gene: TRBV12-3/TRBV12-4
CDR3 DNA: TGTGCCAGCAGTCCGGACAGGGGGGGCACCGTCTTT
CDR3 protein: CASSPDRGGTVF

clone size: NA
D gene: TRBD2
J gene: TRBJ2-1
V gene: TRBV6-5
CDR3 DNA: TGTGCCAGCGTACGCGGGGGGGCCTCCTACAATGAGCAGTTCTTC
CDR3 protein: CASVRGGASYNEQFF

clone size: NA
D gene: NA
J gene: TRBJ1-5
V gene: TRBV3-1/TRBV3-2
CDR3 DNA: TGTGCCAGCAGCCAAGGTTGGAGTAGCAATCAGCCCCAGCATTTT
CDR3 protein: CASSQGWSSNQPQHF

clone size: NA
D gene: TRBD2
J gene: TRBJ2-5
V gene: TRBV5-1
CDR3 DNA: TGCGCCAGCAGCTTGGCCGGGGAGGGCGCGTGGGAGACCCAGTACTTC
CDR3 protein: CASSLAGEGAWETQYF

clone size: once
D gene: NA
J gene: TRBJ1-6
V gene: TRBV5-1
CDR3 DNA: TGCGCCAGCAGCTTGGGGCAGGTGGATAATTCACCCCTCCACTTT
CDR3 protein: CASSLGQVDNSPLHF

clone size: NA
D gene: NA
J gene: TRBJ2-1
V gene: TRBV19
CDR3 DNA: TGTGCCAGTACTTCAAGCCGGACTCACTCCTACAATGAGCAGTTCTTC
CDR3 protein: CASTSSRTHSYNEQFF

clone size: NA
D gene: TRBD1
J gene: TRBJ1-4
V gene: TRBV10-3
CDR3 DNA: TGTGCCATCAGCTCGGACAGGGGCGCAACTAATGAAAAACTGTTTTTT
CDR3 protein: CAISSDRGATNEKLFF

clone size: NA
D gene: TRBD2
J gene: TRBJ2-3
V gene: TRBV9
CDR3 DNA: TGTGCCAGCAGCGTAGCTGGCGGGGGGGGTCCTGGCACAGATACGCAGTATTTT
CDR3 protein: CASSVAGGGGPGTDTQYF

clone size: NA
D gene: TRBD2
J gene: TRBJ2-1
V gene: TRBV10-2
CDR3 DNA: TGCGCCAGCAGGAAACCGGGACTAGAGAAATACAATGAGCAGTTCTTC
CDR3 protein: CASRKPGLEKYNEQFF

clone size: NA
D gene: NA
J gene: TRBJ1-3
V gene: TRBV4-2
CDR3 DNA: TGTGCCAGCAGCATATACGGGACTGCTGGAAACACCATATATTTT
CDR3 protein: CASSIYGTAGNTIYF

clone size: NA
D gene: TRBD2
J gene: TRBJ2-3
V gene: TRBV5-1
CDR3 DNA: TGCGCCAGCAGCTTGCGGGGGGGCGATGTGGATACGCAGTATTTT
CDR3 protein: CASSLRGGDVDTQYF

clone size: NA
D gene: TRBD2
J gene: TRBJ2-7
V gene: TRBV5-4
CDR3 DNA: TGTGCCAGCAGCTCCGGACTAGCGGGAACCTACGAGCAGTACTTC
CDR3 protein: CASSSGLAGTYEQYF

clone size: few
D gene: NA
J gene: TRBJ1-2
V gene: TRBV7-2
CDR3 DNA: TGTGCCAGCAGCTCCCATTCAGGAACCAACTATGGCTACACCTTC
CDR3 protein: CASSSHSGTNYGYTF

clone size: NA
D gene: TRBD1
J gene: TRBJ2-3
V gene: TRBV10-3
CDR3 DNA: TGTGCCATCACCAGGACAGGGGTGACAGATACGCAGTATTTT
CDR3 protein: CAITRTGVTDTQYF

clone size: NA
D gene: NA
J gene: TRBJ2-1
V gene: TRBV3-1/TRBV3-2
CDR3 DNA: TGTGCCAGCAGCCAAGATGAGGGCAGGACCTACAATGAGCAGTTCTTC
CDR3 protein: CASSQDEGRTYNEQFF

clone size: once
D gene: NA
J gene: TRBJ2-1
V gene: TRBV7-3
CDR3 DNA: TGTGCCAGCAGCCCAACTTCTGGCAGGGTCTCCTACAATGAGCAGTTCTTC
CDR3 protein: CASSPTSGRVSYNEQFF

clone size: NA
D gene: NA
J gene: TRBJ2-1
V gene: TRBV30
CDR3 DNA: TGTGCCTGGAGTGGGCGGCCTCAGGGGCAGTTCTTC
CDR3 protein: CAWSGRPQGQFF

clone size: NA
D gene: TRBD2
J gene: TRBJ2-2
V gene: TRBV4-1
CDR3 DNA: TGCGCCAGCAGCCCCGGGACTAGCGGGGGGGGGCACACCGGGGAGCTGTTTTTT
CDR3 protein: CASSPGTSGGGHTGELFF

clone size: once
D gene: TRBD1
J gene: TRBJ1-2
V gene: TRBV27
CDR3 DNA: TGTGCCAGCAGTCCGAGGACAGGGGGCGCGACGGGCTACACCTTC
CDR3 protein: CASSPRTGGATGYTF

clone size: NA
D gene: NA
J gene: TRBJ1-5
V gene: TRBV28
CDR3 DNA: TGTGCCACCCAGGGTAGCAATCAGCCCCAGCATTTT
CDR3 protein: CATQGSNQPQHF

clone size: NA
D gene: TRBD1
J gene: TRBJ1-5
V gene: TRBV5-1
CDR3 DNA: TGCGCCAGCAGCCAAGGGACAGGGCAGCAGCCCCAGCATTTT
CDR3 protein: CASSQGTGQQPQHF

clone size: once
D gene: NA
J gene: TRBJ1-4
V gene: TRBV5-1
CDR3 DNA: TGCGCCAGCAGCACAACCGCTAATGAAAAACTGTTTTTT
CDR3 protein: CASSTTANEKLFF

clone size: NA
D gene: NA
J gene: TRBJ2-5
V gene: TRBV2
CDR3 DNA: TGTGCCAGCAGCACCGACAGTCTAGGAGAGACCCAGTACTTC
CDR3 protein: CASSTDSLGETQYF

clone size: NA
D gene: NA
J gene: TRBJ2-2
V gene: TRBV5-5
CDR3 DNA: TGTGCCAGCAGACCACAGGGAATCGGCACCGGGGAGCTGTTTTTT
CDR3 protein: CASRPQGIGTGELFF

clone size: NA
D gene: NA
J gene: TRBJ2-1
V gene: TRBV28
CDR3 DNA: TGTGCCAGCACCCAAGGGGGGGCTCAGTCCTACAATGAGCAGTTCTTC
CDR3 protein: CASTQGGAQSYNEQFF

clone size: NA
D gene: NA
J gene: TRBJ2-1
V gene: TRBV7-2
CDR3 DNA: TGTGCCAGCAGCTTAGTGGGGGCTAGCTACAATGAGCAGTTCTTC
CDR3 protein: CASSLVGASYNEQFF

clone size: NA
D gene: TRBD1
J gene: TRBJ1-3
V gene: TRBV28
CDR3 DNA: TGTGCCAGCAGCTCAGGACAGGGTCGAAACACCATATATTTT
CDR3 protein: CASSSGQGRNTIYF

clone size: NA
D gene: NA
J gene: TRBJ1-1
V gene: TRBV28
CDR3 DNA: TGTGCCAGCTCCCCCCGGCAGGGGTCGGTCACTGAAGCTTTCTTT
CDR3 protein: CASSPRQGSVTEAFF